What follows is one T cell receptor beta chain and its context. At one end, the junction sequence differs from germline, possibly due to a read error. Other DNA sequences in the sample encode the same CDR3. Bulk PBMC genomic DNA spanned ten immunoSEQ deep plates. Libraries were prepared by immunoSEQ multiplex PCR; TCRdb keeps only in-frame clonotypes and omits some of them. Seen here are 470,000 or so clones, over 70% observed once, and the top ten hold roughly 13%. This entry is derived from a study of shared clonotypes between healthy human individuals. The germline V gene encodes CDR1 GTSNPN and CDR2 SVGIG (reference sequence). The CDR3 is 14 residues long. The donor cohort consisted entirely of Caucasian adults residing in Nashville, Tennessee.

This chain connects TRBV30 to TRBJ1-1; D is possibly TRBD1 (6 bases). The sequencing sample was made of PBMCs. The sequence was collected from a woman between 40 and 50 years old in good health. Some clones in this sample may be carry-over from other donors' samples. The CDR3 spells CAWKAGHRNTEALF. The CDR3 bases are TGTGCCTGGAAAGCGGGACATCGGAACACTGAAGCTCTATTT.